The clone carrying this TCR beta chain was recorded a few times. Germline CDR1 DFQATT, CDR2 SNEGSKA (reference sequence). The V segment lost 4 bases and the J segment 3 bases; nucleotides outside the gene matches: 6. The CDR3 runs 15 residues. The data stem from a study of blood T cells in healthy people across ages. A second PCR of 7 to 11 cycles used a sample-barcoded 5' primer and a J-beta primer mix. TCRdb recomputed calls from the 5' RACE reads with MiXCR, one row per CDR3 protein. The sample has under 2,000,000 distinct CDR3 sequences, approximately 50% seen once. This receptor was obtained from a woman aged 40 to 55 in good health. Specimen: blood. This chain joins TRBV20-1 and TRBJ2-1; 10 positions match TRBD2. The CDR3 here is CSATGLAEFYNEQFF. The CDR3 DNA reads as TGCAGTGCTACAGGACTAGCGGAGTTCTACAATGAGCAGTTCTTC.